One and the same sample provided the 18 T cell receptor beta chains below, sequenced in a study of human T cells and chemical hapten exposure. Each CDR3 protein is one row after TCRdb ran MiXCR on the RACE reads. This table holds about 82,000 distinct CDR3 sequences, 6.6% found once. Described time point: patch test 2, 6 weeks after DPC sensitization. The treatment is: therapeutic diphenylcyclopropenone sensitization with weekly scalp DPC. The sequenced sample was whole blood, obtained in connection with sensitization to the hapten diphenylcyclopropenone (DPC). Receptor source: a woman aged 25 to 39 with alopecia areata. Some clones in this sample may be carry-over from other donors' samples.

This clonotype was seen ten or more times. The genes are TRBV6-1 and TRBJ1-2, with 9 positions matching TRBD1. V lost 5 bases to trimming and J lost 8 bases; unmatched junction nucleotides: 6. CDR3 length: 13 amino acids. Germline assignment: CDR1 MNHNS and CDR2 SASEGT. For the CDR3, the DNA is TGTGCCAGCAGTACCGGGACAGGGCGCGGCTACACCTTC. It specifies CASSTGTGRGYTF.

This clonotype showed up just a few times. V usage is TRBV7-9 and J usage is TRBJ2-3, with D possibly matching TRBD1 (6 bases). The CDR3 length is 15 residues. Trimming removed 5 bases from V and 0 bases from J, with 12 bases in between. Germline assignment: CDR1 SEHNR and CDR2 FQNEAQ (reference sequence). The CDR3 protein is CASSIGQFSTDTQYF. The CDR3 nucleotides are TGTGCCAGCAGCATTGGACAGTTTAGCACAGATACGCAGTATTTT.

This clonotype has more than one count but fewer than ten. The chain joins TRBV6-1 to TRBJ1-2, with D possibly matching TRBD1 (6 bases). Germline CDR1 and CDR2: MNHNS and SASEGT. Trimming cost V 11 bases and J 5 bases, with 18 bases left between them. The CDR3 is made up of 13 amino acids. CDR3 protein: CASREGVEYGYTF. The CDR3 region has the DNA TGTGCCTCCCGAGAGGGGGTTGAATATGGCTACACCTTC.

As to this clonotype: A read error may be the cause here, since a much bigger clone is one base away. The rearrangement uses TRBV30 and TRBJ1-2; D gene uncertain. Between the trimmed V and J ends, which lost 6 bases and 7 bases, there was a span of 12 bases. This CDR3 comprises 11 residues. CDR1 and CDR2 (germline): GTSNPN, SVGIG (reference sequence). CDR3 sequence (DNA): TGTGCCTGCAGCCATAGCCCTGGCTACACCTTC. This codes for CACSHSPGYTF.

Many counts were recorded for this clonotype. One junction end does not reproduce the germline sequence, and a read error may be involved. V and J are TRBV2 and TRBJ1-1; D gene ambiguous. Germline V lookup: CDR1 SNHLY, CDR2 FYNNEI. This CDR3 is 14 amino acids long. CDR3 bases: TGTGCCACCAGAGTCAACAGTTTGAACAGTGAAGCTTTCTTT. It specifies CATRVNSLNSEAFF.

The table lists this clonotype with many counts. The chain has TRBV27 and TRBJ1-1, with D possibly matching TRBD1 (5 bases). This CDR3 has 16 residues. V was shortened by 2 bases and J by 0 bases, with 13 bases between the two germline ends. CDR1 is MNHEY, CDR2 SMNVEV, per germline (reference sequence). The CDR3, as DNA: TGTGCCAGCAGTTTAAGGGACGGCATGCTGAACACTGAAGCTTTCTTT. It encodes CASSLRDGMLNTEAFF.

About this clonotype itself: A clone one base away is much larger, so this may be a read error. This sequence joins TRBV12-3 or TRBV12-4 and TRBJ1-5, with TRBD1 as a possible D gene (5 bases). Trimming removed 4 bases at V and 2 bases at J, with 15 bases between. The CDR3 runs to 16 residues. CDR3 loop: CASSSGSREGNQPQHF. The CDR3 nucleotides are TGTGCCAGCAGTTCAGGGAGCAGGGAAGGCAATCAGCCCCAGCATTTT.

In this sample, this clonotype turned up many times. The chain couples TRBV20-1 to TRBJ1-1; a possible D gene is TRBD1 (6 bases). CDR1 and CDR2 (germline): DFQATT, SNEGSKA (reference sequence). The V gene lost 0 bases and the J gene lost 5 bases, with 16 bases spanning the gap. CDR3 length equals 15 residues. CDR3 in amino acids: CSAREGRTGATEAFF. Written as DNA, the CDR3 is TGCAGTGCTAGAGAGGGTCGGACGGGGGCGACTGAAGCTTTCTTT.

This rearrangement joins TRBV12-3 or TRBV12-4 to TRBJ2-2, with D perhaps being TRBD1 or TRBD2 (6 bases each). The V gene lost 5 bases and the J gene lost 3 bases, with 16 bases spanning the gap. This CDR3 region has 16 residues. CDR3 sequence: CASSPREGEDTGELFF. CDR3 sequence (DNA): TGTGCCAGCAGTCCCCGTGAGGGGGAGGACACCGGGGAGCTGTTTTTT.

The sample holds many counts of this clonotype. The V and J genes are TRBV6-1 and TRBJ1-5, with a tentative D call TRBD1 (5 bases). Germline V lookup: CDR1 MNHNS, CDR2 SASEGT. The CDR3 contains 14 residues. V shed 7 bases and J shed 6 bases, with 16 bases lying between them. The CDR3: CASTGTAAGQPQHF. CDR3 nucleotides: TGTGCCAGCACCGGGACCGCCGCGGGTCAGCCCCAGCATTTT.

Ten or more counts support this clonotype. The chain carries TRBV20-1 and TRBJ2-5, with D tentatively TRBD1 (6 bases). This CDR3 spans 14 amino acids. Germline lookup yields CDR1 DFQATT and CDR2 SNEGSKA (reference sequence). The V gene lost 6 bases and the J gene lost 0 bases, with 14 bases spanning the gap. CDR3 amino acids: CSAVPDRNQETQYF. In nucleotides, the CDR3 is TGCAGTGCGGTCCCGGACAGAAACCAAGAGACCCAGTACTTC.

This clonotype was seen repeatedly, ten times or more. The chain has TRBV12-5 and TRBJ1-2; no clear D gene. V lost 0 bases, J lost 7 bases, and 6 bases lay in between. CDR1 and CDR2 from the germline V gene are LGHNT and FRNRAP. The CDR3 is 12 residues long. The CDR3 reads CASGLVPSGYTF. The CDR3 DNA reads as TGTGCTAGTGGTTTGGTACCCTCTGGCTACACCTTC.

This chain links TRBV7-9 with TRBJ2-1; 7 nucleotides match TRBD1. The CDR3 length is 15 residues. Germline values: CDR1 SEHNR, CDR2 FQNEAQ (reference sequence). With V trimmed by 4 bases and J by 6 bases, 9 bases remained unmatched. The CDR3 is CASSWGTAGTNEQFF. The DNA of the CDR3 is TGTGCCAGCAGCTGGGGGACAGCAGGAACCAATGAGCAGTTCTTC.

This clonotype was detected many times. V gene TRBV13 combines with J gene TRBJ2-5; D may correspond to TRBD1 or TRBD2 (5 bases each). The CDR3 length is 17 residues. V was trimmed by 5 bases and J by 1 base, leaving 20 bases between them. Germline assignment: CDR1 PRHDT and CDR2 FYEKMQ (reference sequence). The CDR3 region has the DNA TGTGCCAGCAGCCAACGCTCCAAGGTCGGGGCCCAAGAGACCCAGTACTTC. Encoded protein: CASSQRSKVGAQETQYF.

There are many counts of this clonotype. The chain uses TRBV20-1 and TRBJ2-3; TRBD2 matches 9 bases. Germline V gene sequence: CDR1 DFQATT, CDR2 SNEGSKA (reference sequence). The length of the CDR3 is 16 residues. The CDR3 sequence: CSAWQLAGRGADTQYF. The CDR3 region has the DNA TGCAGCGCTTGGCAACTAGCGGGTCGAGGGGCAGATACGCAGTATTTT.

This clonotype has ten or more counts. This chain links TRBV20-1 with TRBJ1-3; maybe TRBD1 (5 bases). This CDR3 spans 12 amino acids. Trimming took 8 bases from V and 2 from J, leaving 10 bases between them. The germline CDR1 and CDR2 sequences are DFQATT and SNEGSKA (reference sequence). CDR3 coding DNA: TGCAGTACCGGGGGGGCTGGAAACACCATATATTTT. Its translation is CSTGGAGNTIYF.

In this sample, this clonotype turned up a few times. This chain connects TRBV4-2 to TRBJ1-2, with 7 bases identical to TRBD1. Germline CDR1 is LGHNA and CDR2 is YNFKEQ. Trimming took 3 bases from V and 9 from J; bases not matched to a gene: 10. The CDR3 is made up of 14 amino acids. The CDR3 region has the DNA TGTGCCAGCAGCCAGAGACAGGGTACATTGCGCTACACCTTC. Encoded protein: CASSQRQGTLRYTF.

This clonotype was picked up many times. This sequence joins TRBV6-5 and TRBJ2-6; D is possibly TRBD2 (5 bases). V was clipped by 2 bases and J by 2 bases, with 10 bases between them. The CDR3 is 16 amino acids. Germline V gene sequence: CDR1 MNHEY, CDR2 SVGAGI. The CDR3 DNA reads TGTGCCAGCAGTTACGACGGGAACACTGGGGCCAACGTCCTGACTTTC. Translated, it gives CASSYDGNTGANVLTF.